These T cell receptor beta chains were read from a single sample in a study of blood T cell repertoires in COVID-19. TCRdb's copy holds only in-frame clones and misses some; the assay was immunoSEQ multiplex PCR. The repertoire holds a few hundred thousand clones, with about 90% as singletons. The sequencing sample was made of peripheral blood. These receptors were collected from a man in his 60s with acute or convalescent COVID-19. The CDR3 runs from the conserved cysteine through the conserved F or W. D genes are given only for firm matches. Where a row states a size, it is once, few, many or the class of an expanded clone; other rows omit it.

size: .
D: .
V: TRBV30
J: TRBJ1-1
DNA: TGTGCCTGGGCCGCGGGGCTGATGAACACTGAAGCTTTCTTT
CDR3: CAWAAGLMNTEAFF

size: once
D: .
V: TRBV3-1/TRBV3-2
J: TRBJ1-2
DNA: TGTGCCAGCAGCCTCAACGTCCCAGGGGATGGCTACACCTTC
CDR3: CASSLNVPGDGYTF

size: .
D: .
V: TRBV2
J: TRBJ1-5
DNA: TGTGCCAGCAGATTTAGGGAGGATCAGCCCCAGCATTTT
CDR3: CASRFREDQPQHF

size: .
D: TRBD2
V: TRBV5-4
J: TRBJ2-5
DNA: TGTGCCAGCAGCTTTGGGCTAGCGGGACTTGAAGAGACCCAGTACTTC
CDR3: CASSFGLAGLEETQYF

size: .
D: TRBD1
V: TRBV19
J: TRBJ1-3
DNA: TGTGCCAGTAGCGATGAGGGGGCAGGAAACACCATATATTTT
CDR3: CASSDEGAGNTIYF

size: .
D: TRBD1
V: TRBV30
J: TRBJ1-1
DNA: TGTGCCTGGAGTCTAGGACAGGGCCACACTGAAGCTTTCTTT
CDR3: CAWSLGQGHTEAFF

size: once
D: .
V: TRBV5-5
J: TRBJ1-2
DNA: TGTGCCAGCAGCTTGACAGGCTCATCTAACTATGGCTACACCTTC
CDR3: CASSLTGSSNYGYTF

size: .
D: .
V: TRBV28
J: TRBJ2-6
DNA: TGTGCCAGCACCCTGAGCTCTGGGGCCAACGTCCTGACTTTC
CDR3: CASTLSSGANVLTF

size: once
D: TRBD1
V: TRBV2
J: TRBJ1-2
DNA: TGTGCCAGCAGTGCGGGACAGCAGATGGATGGCTACACCTTC
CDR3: CASSAGQQMDGYTF

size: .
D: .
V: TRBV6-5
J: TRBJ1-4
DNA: TGTGCCAGCAGTTACTCGACAGGATTAAATGAAAAACTGTTTTTT
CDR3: CASSYSTGLNEKLFF